This TCR beta chain emerged from a study of monozygotic twins with cystic fibrosis (dated by TCRdb to about 2021). Context from the whole study: Barcoded libraries were prepared from about 3 micrograms of fragmented DNA with roughly 16 PCR cycles. Data for three of the twin pairs had been reported earlier in a different context. Twins were ranked among 800 to 1,200 cohort participants for weight-for-height and FEVPerc (FEV1 disease centile) on the day of blood sampling. TCR beta repertoires were compared within and between 16 monozygotic twin pairs with cystic fibrosis so that genetic influence on V and J gene usage could be assessed. Ten female and six male twin pairs, aged roughly 2.0 to 40 years (median around 9 years) and mostly children and adolescents, were included in the cohort. Overall results and qualifications from the work: Simpson clonality was generally low (median about 0.01), which suggests a naive-dominated repertoire, and clonality was higher in the most severely affected patients. Monozygotic CF twin pairs shared significantly more nucleotide-identical clonotypes within each pair than unrelated CF individuals shared with one another (P = 0.000026, Mann-Whitney). V gene usage was most similar to the co-twin in 13 of 16 pairs, and J usage was most similar to the co-twin in 8 of 16 pairs, which suggests genetic constraints. Only a small cohort was studied, and no association of shared CDR3 numbers with age, concordance or disease severity was found.

The twin pairs came from the European Cystic Fibrosis Twin and Sibling Study Cohort, which recruited patients from 150 or so CF clinics across 14 European countries. Zygosity and CFTR genotype were verified in-house, with zygosity tested by multiplex PCR of nine short tandem repeat loci. Peripheral blood was sampled from each twin, and clinical parameters were recorded on the day of blood sampling. Genomic DNA was isolated from peripheral blood cells with phenol/chloroform and kept in TE buffer at 4 degrees C. As for this clone: The specificity of this receptor is unknown. No base quality values were provided; no much bigger clone lies one nucleotide off.

Following the manufacturer's instructions, the researchers used the immunoSEQ immune profiling system to amplify TCR beta CDR3 regions via multiplex PCR. An Illumina NextSeq system was used for sequencing. Under the source paper's analysis protocol: The immunoSEQ Analyzer platform handled processing of the sequence data, and clonality was calculated by taking the square root of Simpson's index of productive rearrangements. Similarity in V and J usage was measured by Jensen-Shannon distance, and OLGA was used to compute CDR3 generation probabilities. The researchers looked up shared CDR3 sequences in the immuneACCESS database (August 2020) and in VDJdb (December 2020). TCRdb holds this immuneACCESS table with in-frame rearrangements only. Some clones are missing; in checked studies, unresolved V genes explain under half, and the rest has no known cause. That table furnishes V, J and clone size, whereas the DNA furnished D and trimming. Counted in this sample were 30,000 to 45,000 clones; about 87% of them appeared once. The ten largest clonotypes hold around 1.7% of the sample.

Input material: blood. This receptor was identified in a girl aged 2-10 years with cystic fibrosis.

The CDR3 region has the sequence CAIAQGPDTEAFF. The sequence in DNA is TGTGCCATAGCCCAGGGCCCCGACACTGAAGCTTTCTTT. This chain is built from TRBV10-3 and TRBJ1-1, and perhaps TRBD1 as D gene, on 5 matching bases. The CDR3 has 13 amino acids, counting the end cysteine and phenylalanine. Just the 39-base CDR3 DNA is kept, in frame starting at base 1. CDR1 and CDR2 are read off the germline V gene as ENHRY and SYGVKD. V is shortened by 9 bases, J by 3 bases, and the region joining them spans 14 bases.